This entry is about one T cell receptor beta chain. Its antigen is unidentified. This sample was taken from a study of cytomegalovirus exposure and HLA in healthy donors. Study-wide context: The roughly 130 validation repertoires used the same platform as the approximately 700 first-cohort repertoires (as reported by a later analysis).

Clones were read by immunoSEQ multiplex PCR, and TCRdb kept only the in-frame ones, dropping some. Here the sample spans 110,000 or so clones, more than 70% being singletons. Study-level results: In the approximately 120 validation repertoires, a later analysis found that first-cohort TCR clusters tended to co-occur. A few chains linked to CMV were shown in vitro to be specific for CMV antigens.

Per germline, CDR1 MNHNS and CDR2 SASEGT. The CDR3 is 12 amino acids. The J segment lost 8 bases and the V segment lost 7 bases, leaving 7 bases of the junction unmatched. The sequenced sample consisted of PBMCs. The J gene is TRBJ1-2, the V gene TRBV6-1, with 7 bases that match TRBD1. This clonotype originated in a man aged 18 to 29 in good health and CMV-seronegative. CDR3 loop: CASITGVGGYTF. The CDR3 nucleotides are TGTGCCAGCATTACAGGGGTGGGGGGCTACACCTTC.